One sample yielded the 16 T cell receptor beta chains listed below, sequenced in a study of blood T cell repertoires in COVID-19 (TCRdb year 2020). The library came from the immunoSEQ multiplex PCR assay. TCRdb retrieved this table from immuneACCESS and kept in-frame rearrangements only. Not all clones are present; in checked studies, unresolved V genes account for under half, and no reason is known for the remainder. The sample table records 250,000 to 300,000 clones; approximately 85% of these occur just once. 11% of the sample rests with the top ten. Sequencing used peripheral blood. The receptors were sampled from a woman between 65 and 79 years old with acute or convalescent COVID-19.

This sequence joins TRBV5-5 and TRBJ2-3; D is possibly TRBD2 (7 bases). The CDR3 extends over 18 amino acids. V was shortened by 4 bases and J by 5 bases, with 26 bases between the two germline ends. Germline V lookup: CDR1 SGHKS, CDR2 YYEKEE (reference sequence). The CDR3 loop is CASSTPLRGAEVGDTQYF. CDR3 coding DNA: TGTGCCAGCAGCACTCCCCTCCGGGGGGCCGAGGTTGGAGATACGCAGTATTTT.

This clone was seen a handful of times. The J gene is TRBJ2-1, the V gene TRBV7-9; 7 nucleotides align to TRBD2. The CDR3 has 17 residues. Germline V gene lookup returns CDR1 SEHNR and CDR2 FQNEAQ (reference sequence). The junction had 19 bases not matched to a gene; V was cut back by 8 bases and J by 6 bases. Here the CDR3 reads CASGTLIGAREGNEQFF. The CDR3 bases are TGTGCCAGCGGCACCCTAATTGGGGCCAGGGAGGGCAATGAGCAGTTCTTC.

The V gene is TRBV5-1, the J gene TRBJ2-3; TRBD2 matches 9 bases. Trimming took 8 bases from V and 3 from J; bases not matched to a gene: 7. The CDR3 sequence is 14 residues long. CDR1 and CDR2 (germline): SGHRS, YFSETQ. The CDR3 loop reads CASHSGGGTDTQYF. In DNA, the CDR3 is TGCGCCAGTCATAGCGGGGGAGGAACAGATACGCAGTATTTT.

The chain links TRBV2 to TRBJ2-3, with D perhaps matching TRBD2 (6 bases). The germline V gene encodes CDR1 SNHLY and CDR2 FYNNEI. Trimming removed 6 bases from V and 0 bases from J, with 13 bases in between. The CDR3 contains 15 residues. CDR3 sequence (DNA): TGTGCCAGCAGACTCGGGGGATCTAGCACAGATACGCAGTATTTT. The encoded protein is CASRLGGSSTDTQYF.

The gene calls are TRBV18 and TRBJ1-5, with D tentatively TRBD1 (6 bases). This CDR3 contains 13 residues. With 3 bases removed from V and 7 bases from J, the gap between germline ends came to 10 bases. Germline-derived CDR1 and CDR2 are KGHSH and LQKENI. The CDR3 region has the DNA TGTGCCAGCTCACCCGGACAGCCCCAGCCCCAGCATTTT. Protein: CASSPGQPQPQHF.

The V gene is TRBV27, the J gene TRBJ1-6; TRBD1 aligns across 11 bases. CDR1 and CDR2 from the germline V gene are MNHEY and SMNVEV (reference sequence). The CDR3 is 16 amino acids. The trim removed 6 bases at V and 7 bases at J, leaving 8 bases unmatched. The CDR3 sequence: CASSAIRDRGNSPLHF. DNA for the CDR3: TGTGCCAGCAGCGCCATCCGGGACAGGGGGAATTCACCCCTCCACTTT.

The rearrangement joins TRBV12-3 or TRBV12-4 to TRBJ2-5; a weak D match, TRBD2 (6 bases). This CDR3 is 13 amino acids long. V was clipped by 6 bases and J by 3 bases, with 11 bases between them. This CDR3 is CASSYGGKETQYF. The CDR3, as DNA: TGTGCCAGCAGCTACGGGGGAAAAGAGACCCAGTACTTC.

The chain uses TRBV5-4 and TRBJ1-6, with 7 bases aligning to TRBD1. CDR3 length: 15 amino acids. With 0 bases clipped from V and 8 bases from J, the junction kept 5 bases outside the gene matches. Germline loops: CDR1 SGHNT, CDR2 YYREEE (reference sequence). CDR3 in amino acids: CASSLETGKHSPLHF. In DNA form, the CDR3 reads TGTGCCAGCAGCTTGGAGACAGGGAAACATTCACCCCTCCACTTT.

This sequence joins TRBV11-2 and TRBJ1-3; TRBD1 is a possible D gene (6 bases). The CDR3 has 16 amino acids. The V gene's germline CDR1 is SGHAT and CDR2 FQNNGV. V shed 4 bases and J shed 7 bases, with 20 bases lying between them. The chain's CDR3 is CASSSPRGTPWNTIYF. The CDR3 DNA reads as TGTGCCAGCAGCTCGCCCAGGGGAACACCATGGAACACCATATATTTT.

This clone has only one observation. The genes are TRBV6-6 and TRBJ1-6; 9 nucleotides line up with TRBD1. The junction had 11 bases not matched to a gene; V was cut back by 6 bases and J by 11 bases. In germline, CDR1 is MNHNY, CDR2 SVGAGI (reference sequence). This CDR3 has 15 amino acids. CDR3: CASRGQGLDGAPLHF. The CDR3 nucleotides are TGTGCCAGCAGGGGACAGGGACTGGACGGAGCACCCCTCCACTTT.

The V gene is TRBV6-5, the J gene TRBJ1-2; D may be TRBD1 (5 bases). Germline CDR1 and CDR2: MNHEY and SVGAGI. V lost 1 base and J lost 7, with 16 bases in between. This CDR3 contains 15 residues. This chain's CDR3 is CASSYFGGGRGGYTF. CDR3 DNA: TGTGCCAGCAGTTACTTTGGGGGGGGGAGAGGTGGCTACACCTTC.

The chain has TRBV6-6 and TRBJ2-2, with D perhaps matching TRBD1 (6 bases). The germline V and J ends were trimmed by 1 base and 4 bases, with 10 bases remaining between them. The CDR3 length is 15 residues. CDR1 and CDR2 (germline): MNHNY, SVGAGI (reference sequence). CDR3 sequence: CASSYWDTSTGELFF. CDR3 in DNA: TGTGCCAGCAGTTACTGGGACACTTCCACCGGGGAGCTGTTTTTT.

The chain carries TRBV7-9 and TRBJ1-5; 7 bases line up with TRBD1. CDR1 is SEHNR, CDR2 FQNEAQ, per germline (reference sequence). V lost 0 bases to trimming and J lost 2 bases; unmatched junction nucleotides: 10. The CDR3 runs 18 residues. CDR3 coding DNA: TGTGCCAGCAGCTTAGCTCTGGGAAGGGGGCAAGGCAATCAGCCCCAGCATTTT. Amino acid sequence: CASSLALGRGQGNQPQHF.

CDR3 coding DNA: TGCAGCGTCTCTTCTGGGGCCAACGTCCTGACTTTC. Protein product: CSVSSGANVLTF. The chain carries TRBV29-1 and TRBJ2-6; D call uncertain. The CDR3 loop spans 12 amino acids. Trimming stripped 6 bases from V and 1 base from J, with 4 bases between. Germline lookup yields CDR1 SQVTM and CDR2 ANQGSEA.

The chain uses TRBV9 and TRBJ1-2; D not resolved. CDR3 length equals 16 residues. Trimming pared 0 bases from V and 1 base from J, leaving 13 bases between. Per the germline V gene, CDR1 is SGDLS and CDR2 is YYNGEE. The CDR3 loop is CASSVGAGGRNYGYTF. CDR3 nucleotide sequence: TGTGCCAGCAGCGTAGGTGCGGGCGGGCGTAACTATGGCTACACCTTC.

This chain joins TRBV14 and TRBJ1-6; D ambiguous. The CDR3 is 15 amino acids. Trimming took 1 base from V and 4 from J, leaving 8 bases between them. Germline values: CDR1 SGHDN, CDR2 FVKESK. CDR3 DNA: TGTGCCAGCAGCCAAGTGGCGGGGTATAATTCACCCCTCCACTTT. This translates into CASSQVAGYNSPLHF.